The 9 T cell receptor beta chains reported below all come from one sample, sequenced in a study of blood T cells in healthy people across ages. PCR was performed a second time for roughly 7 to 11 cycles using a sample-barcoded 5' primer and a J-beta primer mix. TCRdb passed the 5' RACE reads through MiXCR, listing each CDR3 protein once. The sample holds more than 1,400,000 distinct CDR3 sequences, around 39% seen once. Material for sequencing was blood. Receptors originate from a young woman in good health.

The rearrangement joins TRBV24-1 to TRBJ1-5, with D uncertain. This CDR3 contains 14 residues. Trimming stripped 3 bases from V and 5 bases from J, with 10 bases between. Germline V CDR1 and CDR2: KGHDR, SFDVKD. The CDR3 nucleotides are TGTGCCACCAGTGATGCCGCCGGGGATCAGCCCCAGCATTTT. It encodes CATSDAAGDQPQHF.

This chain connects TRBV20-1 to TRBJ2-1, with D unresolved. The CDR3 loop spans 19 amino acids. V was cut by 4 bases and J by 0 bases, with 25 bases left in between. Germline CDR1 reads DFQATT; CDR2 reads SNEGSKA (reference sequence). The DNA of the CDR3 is TGCAGTGCTACCACCCCCAAGGCTAGGTCCAGGAGCTCCTACAATGAGCAGTTCTTC. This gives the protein CSATTPKARSRSSYNEQFF.

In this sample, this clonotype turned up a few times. Written as DNA, the CDR3 is TGTGCCAGCAGCCAAGTACGGAGCGAGCAGTACTTC. This codes for CASSQVRSEQYF. V gene TRBV3-1 combines with J gene TRBJ2-7; no definite D call. The CDR3 sequence is 12 residues long. Trimming took off 1 base at V and 6 bases at J, with 7 bases between the two ends. Per the germline V gene, CDR1 is LGHDT and CDR2 is YNNKEL (reference sequence).

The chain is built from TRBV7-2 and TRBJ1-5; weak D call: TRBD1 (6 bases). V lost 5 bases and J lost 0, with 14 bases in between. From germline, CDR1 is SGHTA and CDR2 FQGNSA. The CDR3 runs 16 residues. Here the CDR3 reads CASSDLGGLSNQPQHF. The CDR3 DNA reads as TGTGCCAGCAGCGACCTGGGGGGGCTTAGCAATCAGCCCCAGCATTTT.

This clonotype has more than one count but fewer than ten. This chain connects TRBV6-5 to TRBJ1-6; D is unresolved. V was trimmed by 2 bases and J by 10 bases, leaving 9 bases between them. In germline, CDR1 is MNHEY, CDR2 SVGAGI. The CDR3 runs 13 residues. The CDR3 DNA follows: TGTGCCAGCAGTTACGGCTCAGGCTCACCCCTCCACTTT. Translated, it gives CASSYGSGSPLHF.

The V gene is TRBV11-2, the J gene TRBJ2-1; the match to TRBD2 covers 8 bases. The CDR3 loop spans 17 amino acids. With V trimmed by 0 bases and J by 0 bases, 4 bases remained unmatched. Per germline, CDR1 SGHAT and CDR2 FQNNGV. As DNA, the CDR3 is TGTGCCAGCAGCTTAGATTCTCTAGCGGGCTCCTACAATGAGCAGTTCTTC. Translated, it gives CASSLDSLAGSYNEQFF.

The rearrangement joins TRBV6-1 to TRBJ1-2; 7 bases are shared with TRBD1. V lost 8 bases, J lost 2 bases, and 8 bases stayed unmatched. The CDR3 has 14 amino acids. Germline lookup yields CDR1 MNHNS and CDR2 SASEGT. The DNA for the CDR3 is TGTGCCAGCCTCGGACAGGTCGGCAACTATGGCTACACCTTC. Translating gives CASLGQVGNYGYTF.

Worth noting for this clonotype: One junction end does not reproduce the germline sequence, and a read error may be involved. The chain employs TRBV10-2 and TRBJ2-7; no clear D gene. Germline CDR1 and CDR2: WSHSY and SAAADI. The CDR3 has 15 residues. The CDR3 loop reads CASGESRVAPYEQYF. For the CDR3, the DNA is TGCGCCAGCGGTGAGTCACGGGTCGCCCCCTACGAGCAGTACTTC.

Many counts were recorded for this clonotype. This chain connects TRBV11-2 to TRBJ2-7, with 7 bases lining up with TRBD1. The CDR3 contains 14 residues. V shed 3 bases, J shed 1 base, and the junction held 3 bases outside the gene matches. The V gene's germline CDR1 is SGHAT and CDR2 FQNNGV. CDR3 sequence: CASSLGQRSYEQYF. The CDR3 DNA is TGTGCCAGCAGCTTGGGACAGAGATCCTACGAGCAGTACTTC. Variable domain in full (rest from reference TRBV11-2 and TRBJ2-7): EAGVAQSPRYKIIEKRQSVAFWCNPISGHATLYWYQQILGQGPKLLIQFQNNGVVDDSQLPKDRFSAERLKGVDSTLKIQPAKLEDSAVYLCASSLGQRSYEQYFGPGTRLTVT.